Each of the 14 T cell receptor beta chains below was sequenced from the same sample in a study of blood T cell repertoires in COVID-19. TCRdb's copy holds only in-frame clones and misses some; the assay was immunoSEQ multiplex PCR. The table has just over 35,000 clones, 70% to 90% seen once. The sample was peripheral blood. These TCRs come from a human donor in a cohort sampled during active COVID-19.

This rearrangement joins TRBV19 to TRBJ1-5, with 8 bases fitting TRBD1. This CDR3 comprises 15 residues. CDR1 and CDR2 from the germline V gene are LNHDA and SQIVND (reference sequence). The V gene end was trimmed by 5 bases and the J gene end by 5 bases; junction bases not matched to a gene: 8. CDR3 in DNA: TGTGCCAGTAGTTCCTGGGCAGGGGGCGATCAGCCCCAGCATTTT. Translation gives CASSSWAGGDQPQHF.

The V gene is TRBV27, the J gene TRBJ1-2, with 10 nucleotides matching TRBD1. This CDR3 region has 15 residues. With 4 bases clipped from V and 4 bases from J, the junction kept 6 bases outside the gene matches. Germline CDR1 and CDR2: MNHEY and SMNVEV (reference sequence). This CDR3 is CASSSGTGVIYGYTF. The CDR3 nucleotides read TGTGCCAGCAGTTCCGGGACAGGGGTAATCTATGGCTACACCTTC.

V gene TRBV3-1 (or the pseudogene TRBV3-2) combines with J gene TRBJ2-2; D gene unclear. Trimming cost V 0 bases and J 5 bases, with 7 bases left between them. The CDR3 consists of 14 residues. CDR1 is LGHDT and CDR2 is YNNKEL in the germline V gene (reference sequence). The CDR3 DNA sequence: TGTGCCAGCAGCCAAGAGGGCCGAACCGGGGAGCTGTTTTTT. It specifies CASSQEGRTGELFF.

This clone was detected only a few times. The CDR3 sequence: CASSEEHGTGDQETQYF. Here the CDR3 DNA reads TGTGCCAGCAGTGAAGAACATGGGACAGGGGACCAAGAGACCCAGTACTTC. The rearrangement links TRBV2 to TRBJ2-5, with TRBD1 matching 10 bases. CDR3 size: 17 residues. V was pared by 1 base and J by 0 bases, with 5 bases of the junction left unmatched. Germline V gene lookup returns CDR1 SNHLY and CDR2 FYNNEI.

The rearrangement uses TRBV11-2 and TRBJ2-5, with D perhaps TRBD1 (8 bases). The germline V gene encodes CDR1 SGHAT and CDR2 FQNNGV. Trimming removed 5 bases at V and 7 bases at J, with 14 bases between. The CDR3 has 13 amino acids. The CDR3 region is CASSTDREGTQYF. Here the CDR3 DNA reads TGTGCCAGCAGCACGGACAGGGAGGGGACCCAGTACTTC.

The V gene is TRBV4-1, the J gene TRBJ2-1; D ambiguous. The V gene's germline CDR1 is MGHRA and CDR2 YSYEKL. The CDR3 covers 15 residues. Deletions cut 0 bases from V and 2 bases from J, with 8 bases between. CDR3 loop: CASSQETRPYNEQFF. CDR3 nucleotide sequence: TGCGCCAGCAGCCAAGAGACTCGCCCCTACAATGAGCAGTTCTTC.

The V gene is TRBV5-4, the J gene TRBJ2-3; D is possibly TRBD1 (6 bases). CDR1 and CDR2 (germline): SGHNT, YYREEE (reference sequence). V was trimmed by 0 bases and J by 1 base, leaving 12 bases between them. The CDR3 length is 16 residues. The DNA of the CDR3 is TGTGCCAGCAGCTTGGGGGGGCTGGGGGGCACAGATACGCAGTATTTT. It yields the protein CASSLGGLGGTDTQYF.

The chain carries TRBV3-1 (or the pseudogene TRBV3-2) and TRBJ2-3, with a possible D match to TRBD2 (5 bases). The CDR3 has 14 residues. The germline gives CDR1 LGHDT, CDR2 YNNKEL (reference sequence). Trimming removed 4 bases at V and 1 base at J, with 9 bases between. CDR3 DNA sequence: TGTGCCAGCAGCCCATTGAGGGGCACAGATACGCAGTATTTT. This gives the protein CASSPLRGTDTQYF.

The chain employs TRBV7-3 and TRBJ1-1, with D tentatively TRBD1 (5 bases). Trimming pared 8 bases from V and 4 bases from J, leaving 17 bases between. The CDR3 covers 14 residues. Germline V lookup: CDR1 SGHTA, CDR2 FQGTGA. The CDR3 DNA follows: TGTGCCAGCGCCTACCAAAGGGGAGGCACTGAAGCTTTCTTT. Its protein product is CASAYQRGGTEAFF.

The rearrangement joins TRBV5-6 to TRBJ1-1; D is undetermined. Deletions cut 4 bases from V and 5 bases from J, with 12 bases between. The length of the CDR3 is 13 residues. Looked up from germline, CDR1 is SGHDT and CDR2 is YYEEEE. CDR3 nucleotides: TGTGCCAGCAGCCTTGTTTCGGTAACTGAAGCTTTCTTT. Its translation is CASSLVSVTEAFF.

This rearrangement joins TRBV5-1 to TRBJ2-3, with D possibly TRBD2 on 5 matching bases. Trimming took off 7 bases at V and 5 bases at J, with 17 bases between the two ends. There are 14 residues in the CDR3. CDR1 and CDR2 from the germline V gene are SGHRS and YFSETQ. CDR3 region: CASSNPEGEDTQYF. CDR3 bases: TGCGCCAGCTCTAACCCCGAGGGAGAAGATACGCAGTATTTT.

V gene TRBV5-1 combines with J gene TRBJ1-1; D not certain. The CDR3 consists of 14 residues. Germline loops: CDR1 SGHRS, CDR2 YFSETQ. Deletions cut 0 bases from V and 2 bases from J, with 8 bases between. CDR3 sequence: CASSLDRSNTEAFF. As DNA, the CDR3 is TGCGCCAGCAGCTTGGACAGATCAAACACTGAAGCTTTCTTT.

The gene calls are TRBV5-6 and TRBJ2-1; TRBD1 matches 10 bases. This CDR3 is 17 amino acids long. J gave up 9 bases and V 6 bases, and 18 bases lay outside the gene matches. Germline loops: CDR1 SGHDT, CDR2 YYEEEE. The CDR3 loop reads CASNLAGTGASFGEQFF. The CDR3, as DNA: TGTGCCAGCAACCTGGCCGGGACAGGGGCGTCCTTTGGTGAGCAGTTCTTC.

The CDR3 region has the DNA TGTGCCACCAGCAGAGGACTAGCGGGGGGGCACGGCGGGGAGCTGTTTTTT. As protein: CATSRGLAGGHGGELFF. V gene TRBV15 combines with J gene TRBJ2-2; TRBD2 matches at 14 bases. V gave up 1 base and J gave up 7 bases; unmatched junction bases: 5. Germline CDR1 and CDR2: LNHNV and YYDKDF (reference sequence). This CDR3 contains 17 residues.